The 5 T cell receptor beta chains below all came from one sample that was sequenced in a study of T cell responses to AZD1222 COVID-19 vaccine. Profiling relied on immunoSEQ multiplex PCR, and the TCRdb table lists in-frame clones only, not all of them. The sample has about 97,000 clones, about 87% seen once. This material consisted of peripheral blood, taken 28 days after the second AZD1222 dose. Receptors originate from an adult who received the AZD1222 COVID-19 vaccine.

This clone was seen a handful of times. This chain links TRBV18 with TRBJ1-4; D is unclear. Deletions cut 1 base from V and 5 bases from J, with 17 bases between. CDR3 size: 17 residues. The germline V gene has CDR1 KGHSH and CDR2 LQKENI. The CDR3 is CASSPRTAVSDNEKLFF. The CDR3 DNA sequence: TGTGCCAGCTCACCACGGACCGCCGTGAGTGACAATGAAAAACTGTTTTTT.

The V and J genes are TRBV15 and TRBJ2-7; 8 nucleotides agree with TRBD1. The CDR3 has 14 amino acids. V lost 5 bases, J lost 2 bases, and 5 bases stayed unmatched. Germline V gene data show CDR1 as LNHNV and CDR2 as YYDKDF (reference sequence). In DNA, the CDR3 is TGTGCCACCAGCGGGATGACAGGGGCCTACGAGCAGTACTTC. It is translated as CATSGMTGAYEQYF.

The rearrangement links TRBV19 to TRBJ2-3; D is tentatively TRBD1 or TRBD2 (6 bases each). V was trimmed by 11 bases and J by 3 bases, leaving 24 bases between them. The CDR3 is 16 amino acids. Germline CDR1 and CDR2: LNHDA and SQIVND (reference sequence). The CDR3: CAPFRDPRGGTDTQYF. The CDR3 DNA sequence: TGTGCCCCATTCCGGGACCCCCGAGGGGGGACAGATACGCAGTATTTT.

The rearrangement links TRBV30 to TRBJ1-5; D remains unclear. V was clipped by 1 base and J by 3 bases, with 7 bases between them. Germline CDR1 reads GTSNPN; CDR2 reads SVGIG (reference sequence). The CDR3 loop spans 13 amino acids. The CDR3 reads CAWSERSNQPQHF. For the CDR3, the DNA is TGTGCCTGGAGTGAAAGGTCCAATCAGCCCCAGCATTTT. Variable domain in full (rest from reference TRBV30 and TRBJ1-5): SQTIHQWPATLVQPVGSPLSLECTVEGTSNPNLYWYRQAAGRGLQLLFYSVGIGQISSEVPQNLSASRPQDRQFILSSKKLLLSDSGFYLCAWSERSNQPQHFGDGTRLSIL.

The CDR3 sequence: CATNRGGQSLVHGAQYF. CDR3 DNA sequence: TGTGCCACCAACAGGGGTGGACAGTCCCTTGTCCACGGGGCGCAGTATTTT. The V call is TRBV15, the J call TRBJ2-3, with 7 bases aligning to TRBD1. The germline V gene has CDR1 LNHNV and CDR2 YYDKDF (reference sequence). V was clipped by 7 bases and J by 10 bases; unmatched bases: 23. The CDR3 totals 17 residues.